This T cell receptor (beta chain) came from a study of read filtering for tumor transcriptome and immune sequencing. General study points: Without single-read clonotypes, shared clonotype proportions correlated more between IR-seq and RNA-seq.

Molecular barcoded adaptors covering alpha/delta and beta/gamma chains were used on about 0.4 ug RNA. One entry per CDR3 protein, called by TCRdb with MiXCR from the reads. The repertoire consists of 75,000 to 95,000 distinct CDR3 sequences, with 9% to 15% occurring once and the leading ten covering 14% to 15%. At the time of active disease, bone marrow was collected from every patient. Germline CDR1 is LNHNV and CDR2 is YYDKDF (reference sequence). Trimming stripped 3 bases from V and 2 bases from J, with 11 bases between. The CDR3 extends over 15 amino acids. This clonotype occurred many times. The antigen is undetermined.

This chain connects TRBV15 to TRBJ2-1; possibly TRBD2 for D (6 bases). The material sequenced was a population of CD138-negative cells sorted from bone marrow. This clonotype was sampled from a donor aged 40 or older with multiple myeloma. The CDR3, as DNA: TGTGCCACCAGCAGCTCGGGAGACGCCTACAATGAGCAGTTCTTC. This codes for CATSSSGDAYNEQFF.